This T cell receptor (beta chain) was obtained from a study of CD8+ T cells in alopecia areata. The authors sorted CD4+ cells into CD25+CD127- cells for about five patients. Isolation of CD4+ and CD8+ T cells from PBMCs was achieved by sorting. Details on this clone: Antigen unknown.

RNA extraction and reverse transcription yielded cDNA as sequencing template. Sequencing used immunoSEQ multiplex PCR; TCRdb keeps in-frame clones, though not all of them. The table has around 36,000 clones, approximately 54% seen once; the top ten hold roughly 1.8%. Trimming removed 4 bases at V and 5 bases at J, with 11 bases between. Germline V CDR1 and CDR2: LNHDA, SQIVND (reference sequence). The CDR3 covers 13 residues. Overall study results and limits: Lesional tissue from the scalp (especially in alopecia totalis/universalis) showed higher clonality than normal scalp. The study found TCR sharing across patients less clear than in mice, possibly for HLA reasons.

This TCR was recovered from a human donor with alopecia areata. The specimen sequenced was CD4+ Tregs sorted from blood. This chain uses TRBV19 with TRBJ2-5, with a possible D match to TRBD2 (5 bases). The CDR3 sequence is CASSTAGVETQYF. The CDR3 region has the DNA TGTGCCAGTAGTACCGCGGGTGTGGAGACCCAGTACTTC.